This T cell receptor (beta chain) was identified in a study of T cell changes during pregnancy in multiple sclerosis. Clones were read by immunoSEQ multiplex PCR, and TCRdb kept only the in-frame ones, dropping some. The sample yields 55,000 to 65,000 clones, about nine tenths seen once. This specimen consisted of peripheral blood, obtained in the first trimester of pregnancy. This receptor was identified in a female donor in good health, enrolled as a control in a pregnancy study.

In nucleotides, the CDR3 is TGCAGCGTAGGGGGAAATGAGCAGTTCTTC. Translation gives CSVGGNEQFF. The rearrangement uses TRBV29-1 and TRBJ2-1; a possible D gene is TRBD1 (6 bases). Trimming took off 6 bases at V and 7 bases at J, with 7 bases between the two ends. The CDR3 is 10 amino acids. Looked up from germline, CDR1 is SQVTM and CDR2 is ANQGSEA.